This passage covers 15 T cell receptor beta chains from one sample sequenced in a study of blood T cell repertoires in COVID-19. Profiled with immunoSEQ multiplex PCR; TCRdb holds only in-frame clones, not every one. The data hold 70,000 or so clones, with 70% to 90% observed a single time. Sequenced sample: peripheral blood. All receptors come from a human donor in a cohort sampled during active COVID-19.

V is TRBV3-1 (or the pseudogene TRBV3-2) and J is TRBJ1-2; maybe TRBD1 (6 bases). Germline lookup yields CDR1 LGHDT and CDR2 YNNKEL (reference sequence). The V gene lost 7 bases and the J gene lost 4 bases, with 22 bases spanning the gap. The CDR3 sequence is 16 residues long. Written as DNA, the CDR3 is TGTGCCAGCACCCCAACAGTGGCAGGGGCCATCTATGGCTACACCTTC. This gives the protein CASTPTVAGAIYGYTF.

This sequence joins TRBV29-1 and TRBJ2-1, with D maybe TRBD2 (6 bases). This CDR3 comprises 17 residues. Trimming pared 2 bases from V and 1 base from J, leaving 18 bases between. Germline-derived CDR1 and CDR2 are SQVTM and ANQGSEA. CDR3 nucleotide sequence: TGCAGCGTTGAATCCCGGGTCGGGAGAAGGTCCTACAATGAGCAGTTCTTC. This gives the protein CSVESRVGRRSYNEQFF.

This sequence joins TRBV7-9 and TRBJ2-6; TRBD2 might be the D (5 bases). The ends were cut back, 4 bases at V and 0 bases at J, with 10 bases in the middle. The germline CDR1 and CDR2 sequences are SEHNR and FQNEAQ (reference sequence). CDR3 size: 16 residues. The CDR3 region has the DNA TGTGCCAGCAGCTCCGAGGGCCTCTCTGGGGCCAACGTCCTGACTTTC. This gives the protein CASSSEGLSGANVLTF.

The table lists this clone with a few counts. This sequence joins TRBV14 and TRBJ2-7; 7 bases map to TRBD2. CDR1 SGHDN and CDR2 FVKESK come from the germline V gene. V lost 4 bases, J lost 2 bases, and 5 bases stayed unmatched. The CDR3 spans 14 residues. For the CDR3, the DNA is TGTGCCAGCAGCCCCCTGGGAGGGACCTACGAGCAGTACTTC. Translation gives CASSPLGGTYEQYF.

This clone was counted a single time. The V gene is TRBV11-2, the J gene TRBJ2-7; D is uncertain. Trimming pared 1 base from V and 4 bases from J, leaving 14 bases between. The germline V gene encodes CDR1 SGHAT and CDR2 FQNNGV. This CDR3 contains 15 residues. CDR3: CASSLGLASPYEQYF. CDR3 coding DNA: TGTGCCAGCAGCTTAGGTTTAGCATCCCCTTACGAGCAGTACTTC.

The V gene is TRBV29-1, the J gene TRBJ1-1; D is uncertain. Germline V lookup: CDR1 SQVTM, CDR2 ANQGSEA. This CDR3 region has 12 residues. V was pared by 7 bases and J by 7 bases, with 16 bases between. The CDR3 sequence is CSAPSTGSEAFF. The DNA of the CDR3 is TGCAGCGCCCCCAGCACGGGGAGTGAAGCTTTCTTT.

This chain links TRBV4-1 with TRBJ2-3, with D maybe TRBD2 (5 bases). Deletions cut 4 bases from V and 2 bases from J, with 16 bases between. Germline loops: CDR1 MGHRA, CDR2 YSYEKL. This CDR3 has 16 residues. The CDR3 spells CASSPNGLSSTDTQYF. The CDR3 DNA reads TGCGCCAGCAGCCCCAACGGACTTTCCTCCACAGATACGCAGTATTTT.

J is TRBJ1-3 and V is TRBV11-3; D might be TRBD1 (6 bases). This CDR3 spans 15 amino acids. The germline gives CDR1 SGHNT, CDR2 YENEEA. V was trimmed by 3 bases and J by 0 bases, leaving 9 bases between them. The CDR3 is CASSFDRNSGNTIYF. CDR3 coding DNA: TGTGCCAGCAGCTTCGACAGGAACTCTGGAAACACCATATATTTT. Full variable domain (remainder filled in from reference TRBV11-3 and TRBJ1-3): EAGVVQSPRYKIIEKKQPVAFWCNPISGHNTLYWYLQNLGQGPELLIRYENEEAVDDSQLPKDRFSAERLKGVDSTLKIQPAELGDSAVYLCASSFDRNSGNTIYFGEGSWLTVV.

The chain uses TRBV4-1 and TRBJ2-3; possibly TRBD1 for D (5 bases). The germline V gene has CDR1 MGHRA and CDR2 YSYEKL. The CDR3 extends over 15 amino acids. V lost 0 bases and J lost 4, with 11 bases in between. In DNA, the CDR3 is TGCGCCAGCAGCCAAGAAGTAGGGGTGTCAGATACGCAGTATTTT. Its translation is CASSQEVGVSDTQYF.

This chain connects TRBV5-1 to TRBJ2-1; TRBD2 matches at 13 bases. Germline V lookup: CDR1 SGHRS, CDR2 YFSETQ. J lost 4 bases, V lost 4 bases, and 8 bases had no gene match. This CDR3 comprises 17 residues. CDR3 amino acids: CASSPSGTSGVYNEQFF. The CDR3 DNA reads as TGCGCCAGCAGCCCCTCCGGGACTAGCGGGGTTTACAATGAGCAGTTCTTC.

The chain joins TRBV7-9 to TRBJ2-1, with D maybe TRBD2 (5 bases). Germline-derived CDR1 and CDR2 are SEHNR and FQNEAQ (reference sequence). The CDR3 loop spans 15 amino acids. V lost 5 bases and J 0 bases, leaving 11 bases between the germline ends. CDR3 region: CASSRRGSSYNEQFF. The CDR3 DNA sequence: TGTGCCAGCAGCAGACGGGGAAGCTCCTACAATGAGCAGTTCTTC.

This clone has just one count. The chain uses TRBV5-6 and TRBJ1-5; D gene ambiguous. The CDR3 is made up of 14 amino acids. Germline CDR1 reads SGHDT; CDR2 reads YYEEEE. The germline V and J ends were trimmed by 4 bases and 1 base, with 9 bases remaining between them. The CDR3 spells CASSRPGSNQPQHF. CDR3 bases: TGTGCCAGCAGCCGGCCCGGGAGCAATCAGCCCCAGCATTTT.

The V call is TRBV4-1, the J call TRBJ2-1; 11 nucleotides line up with TRBD1. The length of the CDR3 is 16 residues. Germline CDR1 reads MGHRA; CDR2 reads YSYEKL. With V trimmed by 3 bases and J by 8 bases, 9 bases remained unmatched. The CDR3: CASSQGRDRGFDEQFF. The DNA of the CDR3 is TGCGCCAGCAGCCAGGGCCGGGACAGGGGGTTCGATGAGCAGTTCTTC.

CDR3 residues: CASSYGLAGGGETQYF. Here the CDR3 DNA reads TGTGCCAGCAGTTATGGACTAGCGGGAGGGGGGGAGACCCAGTACTTC. The rearrangement links TRBV6-5 to TRBJ2-5; TRBD2 agrees at 15 bases. CDR1 and CDR2 (germline): MNHEY, SVGAGI. V dropped 3 bases and J dropped 5; count of bases not matched to a gene: 4. The CDR3 spans 16 residues.

This chain uses TRBV29-1 with TRBJ2-7; 10 bases map to TRBD1. Germline assignment: CDR1 SQVTM and CDR2 ANQGSEA. Losses at the gene ends were 4 bases for V and 5 bases for J; bases not matched to a gene: 2. The CDR3 sequence is 12 residues long. The CDR3 nucleotides read TGCAGCGTTGGGACAGGGGGAAACGAGCAGTACTTC. Protein product: CSVGTGGNEQYF.